The 20 T cell receptor beta chains below come from one sample, sequenced in a study of technical replicates of blood from a handful of donors (dated by TCRdb to 2017 to 2019). Library construction relied on the immunoSEQ multiplex PCR assay. Imported from immuneACCESS, the table was reduced by TCRdb to in-frame sequences with V and J called. These copies leave out some clones; in studies compared against another copy, an unresolved V gene accounts for under half, and the cause of the remainder is not known. The sample table lists 75,000 to 90,000 clones, around 90% of them with a count of one. The ten largest clones represent around 0.25% of the sample. Sequencing was done on a sample of T cells isolated from PBMCs. The receptors were sampled from a human donor in good health.

This clone was found a few times. The chain is built from TRBV6-5 and TRBJ2-2, with 8 positions matching TRBD1. Trimming at V came to 5 bases and at J to 2 bases, leaving 4 bases not matched to a gene. The CDR3 is 15 amino acids. From germline, CDR1 is MNHEY and CDR2 SVGAGI. As DNA, the CDR3 is TGTGCCAGCAGTATCGGGACAGGAAACACCGGGGAGCTGTTTTTT. Protein sequence: CASSIGTGNTGELFF.

The chain has TRBV19 and TRBJ1-5; 7 bases agree with TRBD1. This CDR3 region has 16 residues. Per germline, CDR1 LNHDA and CDR2 SQIVND (reference sequence). J lost 2 bases, V lost 2 bases, and 6 bases had no gene match. This chain's CDR3 is CASSITGTAGNQPQHF. CDR3 nucleotide sequence: TGTGCCAGTAGTATAACCGGGACAGCCGGCAATCAGCCCCAGCATTTT.

This chain connects TRBV4-1 to TRBJ1-2, with unresolved D. Germline lookup yields CDR1 MGHRA and CDR2 YSYEKL. V was clipped by 1 base and J by 4 bases, with 13 bases between them. CDR3 length: 15 residues. CDR3: CASSQGRAEGYGYTF. The CDR3 nucleotides are TGCGCCAGCAGCCAAGGGCGGGCCGAGGGCTATGGCTACACCTTC.

V gene TRBV5-4 combines with J gene TRBJ1-6; TRBD1 matches 9 bases. Per the germline V gene, CDR1 is SGHNT and CDR2 is YYREEE (reference sequence). The V gene end was trimmed by 4 bases and the J gene end by 4 bases; junction bases not matched to a gene: 6. This CDR3 spans 16 amino acids. CDR3 DNA: TGTGCCAGCAGCGGAGAACAGGGGGCATATAATTCACCCCTCCACTTT. Encoded protein: CASSGEQGAYNSPLHF.

The gene calls are TRBV4-1 and TRBJ2-7; 13 bases align to TRBD2. V shed 4 bases and J 0 bases; nucleotides not matched to a gene: 3. Germline assignment: CDR1 MGHRA and CDR2 YSYEKL. CDR3 size: 16 residues. CDR3 sequence reads: CASSRGLAGVSYEQYF. CDR3 DNA: TGCGCCAGCAGCCGAGGACTAGCGGGAGTCTCCTACGAGCAGTACTTC.

CDR3 in amino acids: CASSYSSGTQYF. For the CDR3, the DNA is TGTGCCAGCAGTTACTCTTCGGGTACGCAGTATTTT. The chain employs TRBV6-5 and TRBJ2-3; D is undetermined. Trimming cost V 0 bases and J 8 bases, with 6 bases left between them. Germline-derived CDR1 and CDR2 are MNHEY and SVGAGI. This CDR3 spans 12 amino acids.

This rearrangement joins TRBV5-4 to TRBJ2-3; D might be TRBD2 (7 bases). This CDR3 has 15 residues. Germline values: CDR1 SGHNT, CDR2 YYREEE (reference sequence). Trimming removed 4 bases from V and 3 bases from J, with 15 bases in between. CDR3 sequence reads: CASSLTGGGTDTQYF. In DNA, the CDR3 is TGTGCCAGCAGCCTGACGGGGGGCGGTACAGATACGCAGTATTTT.

The genes are TRBV30 and TRBJ1-5; D uncertain. Deletions cut 2 bases from V and 7 bases from J, with 15 bases between. Germline-derived CDR1 and CDR2 are GTSNPN and SVGIG (reference sequence). This CDR3 is 14 amino acids long. The CDR3 spells CAWSYAGPQQPQHF. In nucleotides, the CDR3 is TGTGCCTGGAGTTACGCGGGCCCGCAACAGCCCCAGCATTTT.

The chain couples TRBV6-5 to TRBJ2-7; TRBD2 matches at 7 bases. Losses at the gene ends were 10 bases for V and 8 bases for J; bases not matched to a gene: 14. Germline V CDR1 and CDR2: MNHEY, SVGAGI. This CDR3 spans 13 amino acids. CDR3 loop: CAIRRSGGGKQYF. In nucleotides, the CDR3 is TGTGCCATCCGTCGGAGTGGGGGGGGGAAGCAGTACTTC.

The CDR3 loop is CASSQGGLAGPYNEQFF. CDR3 nucleotides: TGCGCCAGCAGCCAAGGGGGGCTAGCGGGGCCCTACAATGAGCAGTTCTTC. This chain links TRBV4-1 with TRBJ2-1; TRBD2 matches 9 bases. V dropped 1 base and J dropped 2; count of bases not matched to a gene: 6. The CDR3 has 17 amino acids. Germline CDR1 reads MGHRA; CDR2 reads YSYEKL.

The chain recombines TRBV5-1 with TRBJ1-2, with D tentatively TRBD1 (6 bases). CDR3 length: 13 residues. The V and J ends lost 2 bases and 7 bases respectively, with 12 bases between them. Germline CDR1 and CDR2: SGHRS and YFSETQ. The CDR3 sequence is CASSFGGPGGYTF. As DNA, the CDR3 is TGCGCCAGCAGCTTCGGGGGGCCAGGTGGCTACACCTTC.

V is TRBV9 and J is TRBJ2-7; TRBD1 aligns across 8 bases. V lost 2 bases to trimming and J lost 5 bases; unmatched junction nucleotides: 9. The germline V gene encodes CDR1 SGDLS and CDR2 YYNGEE. The CDR3 runs to 15 residues. This CDR3 reads CASSVDPRTGHEQYF. Here the CDR3 DNA reads TGTGCCAGCAGCGTGGACCCCCGGACAGGGCACGAGCAGTACTTC.

The chain has TRBV15 and TRBJ2-4; 10 bases align to TRBD1. The junction had 19 bases not matched to a gene; V was cut back by 5 bases and J by 9 bases. The CDR3 runs to 18 residues. The V gene's germline CDR1 is LNHNV and CDR2 YYDKDF (reference sequence). DNA of the CDR3: TGTGCCACCAGCCCACGGTTCCGGGACAGGGGTTGGGTCAGCATTCAGTACTTC. As protein: CATSPRFRDRGWVSIQYF.

The chain uses TRBV29-1 and TRBJ2-6, with a possible D match to TRBD2 (6 bases). The CDR3 contains 15 residues. Germline V gene lookup returns CDR1 SQVTM and CDR2 ANQGSEA. Trimming pared 4 bases from V and 1 base from J, leaving 11 bases between. The CDR3 loop is CSVVGTDSGANVLTF. Written as DNA, the CDR3 is TGCAGCGTTGTAGGGACTGATTCTGGGGCCAACGTCCTGACTTTC.

V gene TRBV9 combines with J gene TRBJ2-5, with 13 bases aligning to TRBD2. V shed 3 bases, J shed 6 bases, and the junction held 8 bases outside the gene matches. Germline CDR1 and CDR2: SGDLS and YYNGEE. The CDR3 is 16 amino acids. CDR3 sequence (DNA): TGTGCCAGCAGCGAGCCCGGGACTAGCGGGGTGAAGACCCAGTACTTC. Protein: CASSEPGTSGVKTQYF. The complete variable domain, with remaining parts taken from reference TRBV9 and TRBJ2-5, reads DSGVTQTPKHLITATGQRVTLRCSPRSGDLSVYWYQQSLDQGLQFLIQYYNGEERAKGNILERFSAQQFPDLHSELNLSSLELGDSALYFCASSEPGTSGVKTQYFGPGTRLLVL.

This clone was seen a few times. The chain joins TRBV11-1 to TRBJ2-7; D may be TRBD1 (6 bases). Trimming took 3 bases from V and 4 from J, leaving 13 bases between them. Looked up from germline, CDR1 is SGHAT and CDR2 is FQDESV (reference sequence). There are 14 residues in the CDR3. CDR3 nucleotide sequence: TGTGCCAGCAGCTTCGTCGGGACAAGGTACGAGCAGTACTTC. Translated, it gives CASSFVGTRYEQYF.

This chain joins TRBV28 and TRBJ2-7; tentative D call: TRBD1 (6 bases). Looked up from germline, CDR1 is MDHEN and CDR2 is SYDVKM. This CDR3 is built from 12 residues. With 5 bases removed from V and 4 bases from J, the gap between germline ends came to 9 bases. The CDR3 nucleotides read TGTGCCAGCAGTCAGGGGCGGTACGAGCAGTACTTC. Translating gives CASSQGRYEQYF.

The chain recombines TRBV21-1 with TRBJ2-1; TRBD2 is the table's D call and was not checked against the DNA. TRBV21-1 has pseudogene status. The CDR3 consists of 20 residues. CDR3 residues: CASSGRRLQTKKPPYNEQFF. The CDR3 DNA is TGTGCCAGCAGCGGCAGGAGGCTCCAAACCAAAAAGCCGCCCTACAATGAGCAGTTCTTC.

This sequence joins TRBV19 and TRBJ1-2; D unresolved. V was shortened by 6 bases and J by 0 bases, with 20 bases between the two germline ends. The CDR3 loop spans 17 amino acids. CDR1 is LNHDA and CDR2 is SQIVND in the germline V gene (reference sequence). The CDR3 sequence is CASSPRGSYPPNYGYTF. The CDR3 region has the DNA TGTGCCAGTAGCCCGCGAGGGAGCTACCCGCCTAACTATGGCTACACCTTC.

DNA for the CDR3: TGTGCCAGCAGTTACTCAGCAGGGATCTACGAGCAGTACTTC. Protein: CASSYSAGIYEQYF. This chain connects TRBV6-6 to TRBJ2-7, with TRBD1 as a possible D gene (5 bases). The CDR3 consists of 14 residues. V was cut by 0 bases and J by 3 bases, with 9 bases left in between. In germline, CDR1 is MNHNY, CDR2 SVGAGI (reference sequence).